This TCR beta chain is drawn from a study of blood T cell repertoires in COVID-19. Study-wide context: The study drew acute and convalescent COVID-19 samples from the United States, Italy and Spain. In each case, the material was cDNA or gDNA derived from T cells, B-cell-depleted T cells, or PBMCs.

Per the authors' pipeline: Estimated nucleated cell counts came from reference gene primer amplification. Repertoires were generated with immunoSEQ multiplex PCR, while TCRdb's copy carries only in-frame clones and drops some. V and J calls and clone size are as listed in that table; D and trimming were resolved from the DNA. This table has 100,000 to 150,000 clones, around 87% appearing once. Trimming removed 6 bases at V and 6 bases at J, with 17 bases between. The CDR3 is 15 amino acids. Germline V gene sequence: CDR1 MNHEY, CDR2 SVGAGI. This clone turned up a few times. The chain has TRBV6-5 and TRBJ2-2; D may be TRBD2 (7 bases). This receptor was obtained from an older woman with acute or convalescent COVID-19. Sequenced input: peripheral blood. The CDR3 here is CASSLGGASAGELFF. Written as DNA, the CDR3 is TGTGCCAGCAGCCTGGGGGGGGCCAGCGCCGGGGAGCTGTTTTTT.